This is a list of T cell receptor beta chains from one sample in a study of cytomegalovirus exposure and HLA in healthy donors. TCRdb's copy holds only in-frame clones and misses some; the assay was immunoSEQ multiplex PCR. The sample contains some 100,000 clones, roughly 79% of which appear only once. Sequences were obtained from PBMCs. Every receptor here comes from a woman aged 25 to 39 in good health and CMV-seronegative. CDR3s include the opening cysteine and the closing phenylalanine or tryptophan. The D gene is left open where the match is weak. A row's size may be missing; if present it is once, few, many or a size class.

D	J	V	size	DNA	CDR3
.	TRBJ1-3	TRBV18	once	TGTGCCAGCTCAACAGGGTCTGGAAACACCATATATTTT	CASSTGSGNTIYF
TRBD2	TRBJ2-2	TRBV11-2	.	TGTGCCAGCAGCTTAGATAGAGGACTAGCGGTAGAAACCGGGGAGCTGTTTTTT	CASSLDRGLAVETGELFF
TRBD2	TRBJ2-7	TRBV18	few	TGTGCCAGCTCACCACGCGTAGCGGGAGACCCACAGTACTTC	CASSPRVAGDPQYF
TRBD1	TRBJ2-3	TRBV19	.	TGTGCCAGTAGTATTCTCACCCGAGGACAGGGTGCAGATACGCAGTATTTT	CASSILTRGQGADTQYF
.	TRBJ2-7	TRBV10-3	.	TGTGCCATCAGATCCGACAGGCTAGGGTACGAGCAGTACTTC	CAIRSDRLGYEQYF
TRBD1	TRBJ2-1	TRBV5-6	once	TGTGCCAGCAGCAGCCGGGACAGGCTATACAATGAGCAGTTCTTC	CASSSRDRLYNEQFF
.	TRBJ2-2	TRBV19	.	TGTGCCAGTAGGACACATCCCGGGGAGCTGTTTTTT	CASRTHPGELFF
TRBD2	TRBJ2-3	TRBV5-1	.	TGCGCCAGCAGCCGAACTAGCGGGAGTTCAGATACGCAGTATTTT	CASSRTSGSSDTQYF
.	TRBJ2-7	TRBV7-9	.	TGTGCCAGCAGCAACTACGACGAGCAGTACTTC	CASSNYDEQYF
.	TRBJ2-3	TRBV7-9	.	TGTGCCAGCAGCCCGGCGGCTAGCACAGATACGCAGTATTTT	CASSPAASTDTQYF
TRBD2	TRBJ2-1	TRBV7-6	.	TGTGCCAGCAGCTCCATAGCGGGAGGGAAGAATGAGCAGTTCTTC	CASSSIAGGKNEQFF
.	TRBJ2-7	TRBV5-1	.	TGCGCCAGCAGCACCGGCCCTCTAGGTACGTCCTACGAGCAGTACTTC	CASSTGPLGTSYEQYF
TRBD1	TRBJ1-5	TRBV7-2	.	TGTGCCAGCAGCCCGGGACAGGGAAGCTTTCAGCCCCAGCATTTT	CASSPGQGSFQPQHF
.	TRBJ1-1	TRBV4-3	.	TGCGCCAGCTCGACAGTTCCGGACACTGAAGCTTTCTTT	CASSTVPDTEAFF
TRBD2	TRBJ2-1	TRBV2	.	TGTGCCAGCAGTCAACTAGCGGGAGGTTCAAATGAGCAGTTCTTC	CASSQLAGGSNEQFF
.	TRBJ2-7	TRBV30	.	TGTGCCTGGACTCCCGGGAGCTACGAGCAGTACTTC	CAWTPGSYEQYF
.	TRBJ1-2	TRBV9	.	TGTGCCAGCAGCGTGGCAGGGAAGGGGTATGGCTACACCTTC	CASSVAGKGYGYTF
.	TRBJ2-7	TRBV11-2	.	TGTGCCAGCAGCTTGGGGCGGCCCTACGAGCAGTACTTC	CASSLGRPYEQYF
.	TRBJ2-1	TRBV9	once	TGTGCCAGCAGCGTTGCGGGATTATCCAATGAGCAGTTCTTC	CASSVAGLSNEQFF
.	TRBJ1-4	TRBV10-3	.	TGTGCCATCAGACCAGGGAGGGGAAATGAAAAACTGTTTTTT	CAIRPGRGNEKLFF
TRBD1	TRBJ1-4	TRBV10-1	.	TGCGCCAGCGGACAGGGTGGTGAAAAACTGTTTTTT	CASGQGGEKLFF
.	TRBJ2-7	TRBV28	.	TGTGCCAGCAGTAATACGGGTCCCCTGGCGTGGGAGCAGTACTTC	CASSNTGPLAWEQYF
.	TRBJ1-5	TRBV28	once	TGTGCCAGCAGTTCGGGTGATCAGCCCCAGCATTTT	CASSSGDQPQHF
.	TRBJ2-7	TRBV7-9	.	TGTGCCAGCCGAAAGGACAGATATTGGTACGAGCAGTACTTC	CASRKDRYWYEQYF